The 11 T cell receptor beta chains presented below share a single source sample, sequenced in a study of beta chain features in type 1 diabetes. All of the isolated RNA was reverse transcribed, so expressed TCRB transcripts were sequenced. Sequenced by immunoSEQ multiplex PCR; TCRdb stores in-frame clones only, minus some. The sample holds some 220,000 clones, roughly a tenth seen once. Input material: central memory CD4+ T cells from blood. These receptors were obtained from a man aged 18 to 35 in good health.

This clone was seen a handful of times. This sequence joins TRBV29-1 and TRBJ2-2; 7 nucleotides agree with TRBD1. The germline CDR1 and CDR2 sequences are SQVTM and ANQGSEA. This CDR3 contains 14 residues. Unmatched junction bases numbered 7, after V lost 4 bases and J lost 5 bases. CDR3 nucleotides: TGCAGCGTTGGCGACAGGGCGTGGACCGGGGAGCTGTTTTTT. This sequence encodes CSVGDRAWTGELFF.

The chain couples TRBV27 to TRBJ2-7; 9 bases align to TRBD1. The J segment lost 6 bases and the V segment lost 5 bases, leaving 8 bases of the junction unmatched. Germline V gene data show CDR1 as MNHEY and CDR2 as SMNVEV (reference sequence). The CDR3 length is 14 residues. CDR3 in amino acids: CASSPGQGTVEQYF. The CDR3 region has the DNA TGTGCCAGCAGTCCGGGACAGGGAACCGTCGAGCAGTACTTC.

The chain is built from TRBV19 and TRBJ2-5; a weak D match, TRBD1 (5 bases). V was cut by 4 bases and J by 1 base, with 13 bases left in between. The CDR3 has 15 amino acids. Germline values: CDR1 LNHDA, CDR2 SQIVND (reference sequence). CDR3 nucleotides: TGTGCCAGTAGTACCGGCGACAGAGTCCAAGAGACCCAGTACTTC. It encodes CASSTGDRVQETQYF.

This clone has more than one count but fewer than ten. This rearrangement joins TRBV9 to TRBJ2-1, with D perhaps TRBD1 (6 bases). Trimming cost V 1 base and J 9 bases, with 11 bases left between them. The germline V gene encodes CDR1 SGDLS and CDR2 YYNGEE. This CDR3 has 13 residues. The CDR3 DNA follows: TGTGCCAGCAGCGTAATGAGGGGGAGTGAGCAGTTCTTC. Protein product: CASSVMRGSEQFF.

The V and J genes are TRBV7-9 and TRBJ2-2; 13 positions agree with TRBD2. This CDR3 is 16 amino acids long. V trimming: 8 bases; J trimming: 6 bases; junction bases outside the gene matches: 9. Germline V gives CDR1 SEHNR, CDR2 FQNEAQ (reference sequence). The CDR3 sequence: CASPRTSGSLAGELFF. The CDR3, as DNA: TGTGCCAGCCCTCGGACTAGCGGGAGTCTTGCCGGGGAGCTGTTTTTT.

This clone was counted a few times. J is TRBJ1-1 and V is TRBV29-1; no reliable D call. The germline gives CDR1 SQVTM, CDR2 ANQGSEA. The CDR3 runs to 12 residues. The V gene lost 7 bases and the J gene lost 7 bases, with 16 bases spanning the gap. The CDR3 DNA sequence: TGCAGCGGGAAGAGTCTTTACAGTGAAGCTTTCTTT. Translation gives CSGKSLYSEAFF.

The table lists this clone with a few counts. The chain couples TRBV5-1 to TRBJ2-7; 7 nucleotides line up with TRBD2. With V trimmed by 3 bases and J by 3 bases, 3 bases remained unmatched. The CDR3 covers 13 residues. Germline V gene lookup returns CDR1 SGHRS and CDR2 YFSETQ. CDR3 sequence reads: CASSYSGIYEQYF. CDR3 bases: TGCGCCAGCAGCTACAGCGGGATCTACGAGCAGTACTTC.

V and J are TRBV29-1 and TRBJ1-1; 7 bases are shared with TRBD1. V shed 3 bases, J shed 2 bases, and the junction held 9 bases outside the gene matches. CDR3 length: 15 amino acids. Germline loops: CDR1 SQVTM, CDR2 ANQGSEA. CDR3 nucleotide sequence: TGCAGCGTTGACAGAAGACAGGGTTTAAACACTGAAGCTTTCTTT. Translated, it gives CSVDRRQGLNTEAFF.

This clone was detected only a few times. The J gene is TRBJ2-4, the V gene TRBV5-6, with D uncertain. CDR1 SGHDT and CDR2 YYEEEE come from the germline V gene. CDR3 size: 16 residues. V was pared by 0 bases and J by 0 bases, with 10 bases between. CDR3: CASSLVGHLAKNIQYF. CDR3 nucleotide sequence: TGTGCCAGCAGCTTGGTGGGTCATCTAGCCAAAAACATTCAGTACTTC.

This clone was counted ten times or more. The identical CDR3 is also encoded by other nucleotide sequences in the sample. The chain's CDR3 is CASSFSGGGYTF. The CDR3 bases are TGTGCCAGCAGCTTCTCCGGGGGTGGCTACACCTTC. The rearrangement joins TRBV7-9 to TRBJ1-2, with D possibly TRBD1 on 5 matching bases. V lost 3 bases to trimming and J lost 7 bases, with 9 bases between them. The CDR3 loop spans 12 amino acids. Per the germline V gene, CDR1 is SEHNR and CDR2 is FQNEAQ (reference sequence). The full variable domain, rest sourced from reference TRBV7-9 and TRBJ1-2, is DTGVSQNPRHKITKRGQNVTFRCDPISEHNRLYWYRQTLGQGPEFLTYFQNEAQLEKSRLLSDRFSAERPKGSFSTLEIQRTEQGDSAMYLCASSFSGGGYTFGSGTRLTVV.

This clone has only a few counts. The same CDR3 arises from other DNA sequences in this sample as well. The CDR3 coding sequence is TGTGCCAGCAGCCAGGGAAGGTTGAACACTGAAGCTTTCTTT. Translated: CASSQGRLNTEAFF. The chain carries TRBV4-2 and TRBJ1-1; no clear D gene. The CDR3 covers 14 residues. With 3 bases removed from V and 0 bases from J, the gap between germline ends came to 8 bases. Germline V gene lookup returns CDR1 LGHNA and CDR2 YNFKEQ.